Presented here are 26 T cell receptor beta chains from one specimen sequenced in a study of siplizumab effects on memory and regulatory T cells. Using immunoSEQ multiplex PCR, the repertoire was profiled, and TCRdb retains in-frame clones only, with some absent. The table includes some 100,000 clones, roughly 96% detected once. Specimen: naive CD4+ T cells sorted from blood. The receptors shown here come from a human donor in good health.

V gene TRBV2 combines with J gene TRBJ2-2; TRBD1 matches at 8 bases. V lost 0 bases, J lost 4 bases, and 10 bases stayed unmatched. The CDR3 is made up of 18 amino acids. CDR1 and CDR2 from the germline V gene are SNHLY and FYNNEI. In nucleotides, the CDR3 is TGTGCCAGCAGTGAAGCAAAGACAGGGGCCCTGGCCACCGGGGAGCTGTTTTTT. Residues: CASSEAKTGALATGELFF.

The CDR3 is CASETGSISNEQFF. The CDR3 DNA follows: TGTGCCAGCGAAACAGGGTCCATCTCCAATGAGCAGTTCTTC. The chain links TRBV28 to TRBJ2-1; a possible D gene is TRBD1 (6 bases). From germline, CDR1 is MDHEN and CDR2 SYDVKM. The germline V and J ends were trimmed by 8 bases and 6 bases, with 17 bases remaining between them. CDR3 length: 14 amino acids.

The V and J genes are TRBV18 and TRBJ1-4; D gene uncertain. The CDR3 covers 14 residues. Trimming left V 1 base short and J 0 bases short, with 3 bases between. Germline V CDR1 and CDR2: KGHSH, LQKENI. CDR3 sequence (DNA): TGTGCCAGCTCACCACAGCCAACTAATGAAAAACTGTTTTTT. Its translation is CASSPQPTNEKLFF.

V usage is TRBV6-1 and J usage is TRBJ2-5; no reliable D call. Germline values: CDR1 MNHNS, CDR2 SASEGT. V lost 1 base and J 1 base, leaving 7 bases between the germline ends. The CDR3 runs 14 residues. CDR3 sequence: CASSEGGVQETQYF. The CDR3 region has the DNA TGTGCCAGCAGTGAAGGTGGGGTCCAAGAGACCCAGTACTTC.

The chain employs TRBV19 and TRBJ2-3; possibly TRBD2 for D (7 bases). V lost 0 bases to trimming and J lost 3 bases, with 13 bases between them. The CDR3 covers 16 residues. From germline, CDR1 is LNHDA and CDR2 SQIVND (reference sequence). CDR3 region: CASSIERGPPTDTQYF. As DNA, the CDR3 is TGTGCCAGTAGTATAGAGCGGGGGCCTCCTACAGATACGCAGTATTTT.

The CDR3 region is CASTTSGGLGETQYF. The CDR3 DNA reads TGTGCCAGCACCACTAGCGGGGGCCTGGGGGAGACCCAGTACTTC. This chain joins TRBV11-2 and TRBJ2-5; the match to TRBD2 covers 11 bases. V dropped 7 bases and J dropped 5; count of bases not matched to a gene: 9. Germline CDR1 is SGHAT and CDR2 is FQNNGV. The CDR3 is 15 residues long.

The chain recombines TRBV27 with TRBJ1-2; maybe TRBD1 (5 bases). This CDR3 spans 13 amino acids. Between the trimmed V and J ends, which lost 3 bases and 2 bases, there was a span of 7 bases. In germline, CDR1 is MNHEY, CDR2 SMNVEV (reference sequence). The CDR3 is CASSLRGNYGYTF. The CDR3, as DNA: TGTGCCAGCAGTTTGAGGGGAAACTATGGCTACACCTTC.

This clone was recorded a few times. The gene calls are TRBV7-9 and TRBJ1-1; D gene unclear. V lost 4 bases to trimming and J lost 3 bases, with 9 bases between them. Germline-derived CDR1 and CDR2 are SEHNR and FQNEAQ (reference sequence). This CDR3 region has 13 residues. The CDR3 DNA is TGTGCCAGCAGCTCCGAGAGGGACACTGAAGCTTTCTTT. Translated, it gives CASSSERDTEAFF. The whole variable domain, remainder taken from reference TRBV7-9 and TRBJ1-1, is DTGVSQNPRHKITKRGQNVTFRCDPISEHNRLYWYRQTLGQGPEFLTYFQNEAQLEKSRLLSDRFSAERPKGSFSTLEIQRTEQGDSAMYLCASSSERDTEAFFGQGTRLTVV.

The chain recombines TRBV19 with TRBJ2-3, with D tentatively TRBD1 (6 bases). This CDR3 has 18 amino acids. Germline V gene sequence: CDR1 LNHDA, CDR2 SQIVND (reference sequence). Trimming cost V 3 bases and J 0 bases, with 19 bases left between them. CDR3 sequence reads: CASSMGSDRLSSTDTQYF. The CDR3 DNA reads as TGTGCCAGTAGTATGGGGTCCGACAGGCTATCTAGCACAGATACGCAGTATTTT.

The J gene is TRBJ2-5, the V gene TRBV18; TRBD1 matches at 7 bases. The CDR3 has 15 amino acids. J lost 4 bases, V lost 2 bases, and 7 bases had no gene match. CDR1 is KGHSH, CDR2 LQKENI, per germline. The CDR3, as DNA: TGTGCCAGCTCACCAAGGGGACAGAGCGGAGAGACCCAGTACTTC. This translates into CASSPRGQSGETQYF.

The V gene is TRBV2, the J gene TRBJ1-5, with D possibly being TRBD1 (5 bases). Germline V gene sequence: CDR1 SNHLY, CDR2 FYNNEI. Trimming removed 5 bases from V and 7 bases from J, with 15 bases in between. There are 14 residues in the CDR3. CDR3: CASSLGTLLQPQHF. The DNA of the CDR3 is TGTGCCAGCAGTTTAGGGACCCTCCTCCAGCCCCAGCATTTT.

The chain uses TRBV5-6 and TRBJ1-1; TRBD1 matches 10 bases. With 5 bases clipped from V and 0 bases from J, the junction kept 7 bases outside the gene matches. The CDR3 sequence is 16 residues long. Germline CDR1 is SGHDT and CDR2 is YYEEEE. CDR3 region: CASSPGTGVLNTEAFF. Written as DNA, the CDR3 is TGTGCCAGCAGTCCCGGGACAGGGGTTCTGAACACTGAAGCTTTCTTT.

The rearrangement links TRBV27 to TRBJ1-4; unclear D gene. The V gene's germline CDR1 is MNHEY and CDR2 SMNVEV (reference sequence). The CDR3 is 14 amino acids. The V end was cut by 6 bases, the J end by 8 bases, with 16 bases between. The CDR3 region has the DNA TGTGCCAGCAGCCATGGGCGTGAGAACGAAAAACTGTTTTTT. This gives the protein CASSHGRENEKLFF.

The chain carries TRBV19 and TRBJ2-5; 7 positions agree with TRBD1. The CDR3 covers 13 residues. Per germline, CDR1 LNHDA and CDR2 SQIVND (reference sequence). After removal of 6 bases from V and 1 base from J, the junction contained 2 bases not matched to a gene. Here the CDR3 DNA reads TGTGCCAGTAGCGGACAGGTCCAAGAGACCCAGTACTTC. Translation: CASSGQVQETQYF.

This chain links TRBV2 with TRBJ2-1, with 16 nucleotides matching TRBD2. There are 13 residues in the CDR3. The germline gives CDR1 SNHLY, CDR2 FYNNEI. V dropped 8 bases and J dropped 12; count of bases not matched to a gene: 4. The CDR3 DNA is TGTGCCAGCGGGACTAGCGGGGGGGCCGGGCAGTTCTTC. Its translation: CASGTSGGAGQFF.

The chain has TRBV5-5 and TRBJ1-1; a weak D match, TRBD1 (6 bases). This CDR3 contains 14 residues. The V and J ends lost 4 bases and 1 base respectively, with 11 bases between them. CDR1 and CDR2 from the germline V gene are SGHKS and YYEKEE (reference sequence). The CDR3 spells CASSLLQGNTEAFF. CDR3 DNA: TGTGCCAGCAGCCTCCTACAGGGGAACACTGAAGCTTTCTTT.

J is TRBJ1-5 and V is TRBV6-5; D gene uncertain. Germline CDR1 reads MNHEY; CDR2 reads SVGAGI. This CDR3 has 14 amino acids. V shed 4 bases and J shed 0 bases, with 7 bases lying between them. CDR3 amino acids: CASSLSFSNQPQHF. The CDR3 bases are TGTGCCAGCAGTTTGTCATTTAGCAATCAGCCCCAGCATTTT.

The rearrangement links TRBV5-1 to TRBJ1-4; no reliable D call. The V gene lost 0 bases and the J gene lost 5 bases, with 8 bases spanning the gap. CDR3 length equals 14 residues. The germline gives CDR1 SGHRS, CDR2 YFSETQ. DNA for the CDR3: TGCGCCAGCAGCTTGGGGCGATCAAATGAAAAACTGTTTTTT. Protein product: CASSLGRSNEKLFF.

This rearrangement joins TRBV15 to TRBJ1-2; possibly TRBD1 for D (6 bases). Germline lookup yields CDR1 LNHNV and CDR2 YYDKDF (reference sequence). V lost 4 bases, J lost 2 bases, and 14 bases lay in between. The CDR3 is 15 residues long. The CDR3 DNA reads TGTGCCACCAGCACCCAAGGGGGGACCAACTATGGCTACACCTTC. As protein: CATSTQGGTNYGYTF.

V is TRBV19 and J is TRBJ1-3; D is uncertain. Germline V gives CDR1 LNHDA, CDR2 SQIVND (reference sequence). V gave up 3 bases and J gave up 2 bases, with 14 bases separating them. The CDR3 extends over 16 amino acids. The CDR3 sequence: CASSMARFFAGNTIYF. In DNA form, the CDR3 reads TGTGCCAGTAGTATGGCTCGGTTTTTCGCTGGAAACACCATATATTTT.

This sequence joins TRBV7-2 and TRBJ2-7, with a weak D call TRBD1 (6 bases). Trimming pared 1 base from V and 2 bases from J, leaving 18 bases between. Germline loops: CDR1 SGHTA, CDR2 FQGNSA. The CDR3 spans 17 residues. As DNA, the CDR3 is TGTGCCAGCAGCTTAGTGGGGACAACCCACTCCCCCTACGAGCAGTACTTC. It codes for CASSLVGTTHSPYEQYF.

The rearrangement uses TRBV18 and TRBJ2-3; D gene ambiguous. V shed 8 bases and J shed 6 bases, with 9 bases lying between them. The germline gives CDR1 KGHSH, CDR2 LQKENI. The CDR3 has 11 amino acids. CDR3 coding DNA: TGTGCCAGCCAAACGGGTGATACGCAGTATTTT. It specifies CASQTGDTQYF.

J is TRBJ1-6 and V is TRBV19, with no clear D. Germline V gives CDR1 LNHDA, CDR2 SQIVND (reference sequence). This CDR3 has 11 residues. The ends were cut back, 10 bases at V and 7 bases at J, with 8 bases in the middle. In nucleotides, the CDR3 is TGTGCCAACCAATGGAATTCACCCCTCCACTTT. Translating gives CANQWNSPLHF.

As DNA, the CDR3 is TGTGCCATCCAAAAAAGCTCCTATAATTCACCCCTCCACTTT. As protein: CAIQKSSYNSPLHF. The V call is TRBV10-3, the J call TRBJ1-6; unclear D gene. In germline, CDR1 is ENHRY, CDR2 SYGVKD. V was clipped by 8 bases and J by 0 bases, with 8 bases between them. This CDR3 contains 14 residues.

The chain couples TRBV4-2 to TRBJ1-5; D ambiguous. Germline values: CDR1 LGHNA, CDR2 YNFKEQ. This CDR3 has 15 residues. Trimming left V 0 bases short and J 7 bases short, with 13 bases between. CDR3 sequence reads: CASSQDLGAGQPQHF. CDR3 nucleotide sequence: TGTGCCAGCAGCCAAGATCTGGGTGCCGGCCAGCCCCAGCATTTT.

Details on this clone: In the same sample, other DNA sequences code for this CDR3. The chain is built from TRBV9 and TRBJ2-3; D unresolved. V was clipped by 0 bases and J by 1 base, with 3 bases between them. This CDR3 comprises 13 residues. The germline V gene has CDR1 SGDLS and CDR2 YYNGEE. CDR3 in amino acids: CASSVGGTDTQYF. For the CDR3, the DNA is TGTGCCAGCAGCGTAGGAGGCACAGATACGCAGTATTTT.